This T cell receptor (beta chain) was identified during a study of blood T cell repertoires in COVID-19. On the study more broadly: Acute and convalescent COVID-19 samples came from the United States, Italy and Spain. Sources were T cells, B-cell-depleted T cells, or PBMCs; the material itself was cDNA or gDNA.

How the authors handled the data: Counts of nucleated cells, estimated from reference gene primer amplification, were obtained. Sequencing used immunoSEQ multiplex PCR; TCRdb keeps in-frame clones, though not all of them. V and J calls and clone size are those listed in that table; D and trimming were worked out from the DNA. The data show roughly 180,000 clones, 70% to 80% seen once. Germline loops: CDR1 LNHDA, CDR2 SQIVND (reference sequence). V was cut by 4 bases and J by 5 bases, with 17 bases left in between. The CDR3 sequence is 15 residues long. This clonotype was obtained from a woman aged 50 to 60 with active or convalescent COVID-19. The chain combines TRBV19 with TRBJ1-1, with D possibly matching TRBD1 (6 bases). The sample was peripheral blood. The CDR3 sequence is CASSTPGGAVTEAFF. For the CDR3, the DNA is TGTGCCAGTAGTACCCCTGGGGGGGCGGTAACTGAAGCTTTCTTT.